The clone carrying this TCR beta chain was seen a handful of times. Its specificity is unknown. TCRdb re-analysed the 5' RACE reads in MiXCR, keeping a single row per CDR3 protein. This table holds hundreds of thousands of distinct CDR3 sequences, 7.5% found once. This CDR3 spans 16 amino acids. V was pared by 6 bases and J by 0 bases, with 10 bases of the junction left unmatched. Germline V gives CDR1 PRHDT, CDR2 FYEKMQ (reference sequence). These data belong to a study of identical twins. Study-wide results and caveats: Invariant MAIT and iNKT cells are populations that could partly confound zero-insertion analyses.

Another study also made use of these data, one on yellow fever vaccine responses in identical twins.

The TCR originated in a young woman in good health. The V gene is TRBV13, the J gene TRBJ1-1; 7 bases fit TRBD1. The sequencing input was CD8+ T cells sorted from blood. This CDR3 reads CASSLGRGFMNTEAFF. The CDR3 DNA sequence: TGTGCCAGCAGTCTAGGCAGGGGGTTTATGAACACTGAAGCTTTCTTT.